A selection of T cell receptor beta chains follows, all from one sample in a study of OX40 agonist ivuxolimab in advanced cancers. Repertoires were generated with immunoSEQ multiplex PCR, while TCRdb's copy carries only in-frame clones and drops some. This table holds 30,000 to 35,000 clones, 81% found once. Sample: CD4+ or CD8+ T cells sorted from blood, taken in a trial of the OX40 agonist ivuxolimab. These TCRs come from an adult with an advanced solid tumor such as melanoma, head and neck, liver or kidney cancer. The CDR3 runs from the conserved cysteine through the conserved F or W. The D gene is left open where the match is weak. For some rows the clone size is stated as once, few or many, or as a class when expanded; others skip it.

cdr3_aa: CASSPLAGGGSYNEQFF
cdr3_nt: TGCGCCAGCAGCCCACTAGCGGGAGGGGGAAGTTACAATGAGCAGTTCTTC
cdr3_length: 17
j_call: TRBJ2-1
clone_size: once
v_call: TRBV5-1
d_call: TRBD2

cdr3_aa: CASTEGDYFQETQYF
cdr3_nt: TGTGCCAGCACCGAGGGGGACTACTTCCAAGAGACCCAGTACTTC
cdr3_length: 15
j_call: TRBJ2-5
clone_size: NA
v_call: TRBV2
d_call: NA

cdr3_aa: CASSLGGSHEQFF
cdr3_nt: TGTGCCAGCAGCTTGGGCGGGAGCCACGAGCAGTTCTTC
cdr3_length: 13
j_call: TRBJ2-1
clone_size: NA
v_call: TRBV7-9
d_call: TRBD2

cdr3_aa: CASSLGQVHEKLFF
cdr3_nt: TGTGCCAGCAGCCTTGGACAGGTCCATGAAAAACTGTTTTTT
cdr3_length: 14
j_call: TRBJ1-4
clone_size: NA
v_call: TRBV28
d_call: TRBD1

cdr3_aa: CASSPGQGTAHYGYTF
cdr3_nt: TGTGCCAGCAGCCCGGGACAGGGGACGGCTCACTATGGCTACACCTTC
cdr3_length: 16
j_call: TRBJ1-2
clone_size: few
v_call: TRBV5-6
d_call: TRBD1

cdr3_aa: CASSTGTPYEQYF
cdr3_nt: TGTGCCAGCAGTACCGGGACTCCCTACGAGCAGTACTTC
cdr3_length: 13
j_call: TRBJ2-7
clone_size: NA
v_call: TRBV6-5
d_call: NA

cdr3_aa: CASWEANYGYTF
cdr3_nt: TGTGCCAGTTGGGAAGCTAACTATGGCTACACCTTC
cdr3_length: 12
j_call: TRBJ1-2
clone_size: once
v_call: TRBV6-1
d_call: NA

cdr3_aa: CASSLASGANQPQHF
cdr3_nt: TGCGCCAGCAGCTTGGCCTCAGGGGCCAATCAGCCCCAGCATTTT
cdr3_length: 15
j_call: TRBJ1-5
clone_size: NA
v_call: TRBV5-1
d_call: NA

cdr3_aa: CASKAGTHYTDTQYF
cdr3_nt: TGTGCCAGCAAGGCAGGGACACACTACACAGATACGCAGTATTTT
cdr3_length: 15
j_call: TRBJ2-3
clone_size: NA
v_call: TRBV27
d_call: NA

cdr3_aa: CASSQARYSRGEQYF
cdr3_nt: TGTGCCAGCAGCCAAGCTAGGTACAGTCGCGGTGAGCAGTACTTC
cdr3_length: 15
j_call: TRBJ2-7
clone_size: NA
v_call: TRBV14
d_call: NA

cdr3_aa: CASSPRGDQPQHF
cdr3_nt: TGTGCCAGCTCACCACGGGGAGATCAGCCCCAGCATTTT
cdr3_length: 13
j_call: TRBJ1-5
clone_size: NA
v_call: TRBV18
d_call: NA

cdr3_aa: CASSTQGARTGELFF
cdr3_nt: TGTGCCAGTAGCACACAGGGGGCTCGCACCGGGGAGCTGTTTTTT
cdr3_length: 15
j_call: TRBJ2-2
clone_size: NA
v_call: TRBV19
d_call: TRBD1

cdr3_aa: CASSWGQGSTEAFF
cdr3_nt: TGCGCCAGCAGCTGGGGACAGGGAAGCACTGAAGCTTTCTTT
cdr3_length: 14
j_call: TRBJ1-1
clone_size: few
v_call: TRBV5-1
d_call: TRBD1

cdr3_aa: CASSFIHEQYF
cdr3_nt: TGTGCCAGCAGCTTTATCCACGAGCAGTACTTC
cdr3_length: 11
j_call: TRBJ2-7
clone_size: once
v_call: TRBV11-2
d_call: NA

cdr3_aa: CASNGAATGTGTNYGYTF
cdr3_nt: TGTGCCTCGAATGGGGCTGCTACCGGGACAGGGACGAACTATGGCTACACCTTC
cdr3_length: 18
j_call: TRBJ1-2
clone_size: NA
v_call: TRBV19
d_call: TRBD1

cdr3_aa: CASSLGGLARHNEQFF
cdr3_nt: TGTGCCAGCAGCTTAGGGGGACTAGCGAGACACAATGAGCAGTTCTTC
cdr3_length: 16
j_call: TRBJ2-1
clone_size: NA
v_call: TRBV11-2
d_call: TRBD2

cdr3_aa: CASSPPREDTQYF
cdr3_nt: TGTGCCAGCAGCCCCCCGAGAGAGGATACGCAGTATTTT
cdr3_length: 13
j_call: TRBJ2-3
clone_size: medium-sized
v_call: TRBV7-2
d_call: NA

cdr3_aa: CASSDSGGASPAFF
cdr3_nt: TGTGCCAGCAGTGACTCGGGTGGGGCTTCGCCCGCTTTCTTT
cdr3_length: 14
j_call: TRBJ1-1
clone_size: once
v_call: TRBV6-4
d_call: NA

cdr3_aa: CASRSSGNEQFF
cdr3_nt: TGTGCCAGCAGGTCTAGTGGCAATGAGCAGTTCTTC
cdr3_length: 12
j_call: TRBJ2-1
clone_size: NA
v_call: TRBV7-9
d_call: NA

cdr3_aa: CASSYRTGSGEQYF
cdr3_nt: TGTGCCAGCAGCTACCGGACAGGGTCTGGCGAGCAGTACTTC
cdr3_length: 14
j_call: TRBJ2-7
clone_size: NA
v_call: TRBV7-2
d_call: TRBD1

cdr3_aa: CAVHRGRSTDTQYF
cdr3_nt: TGTGCCGTCCACAGGGGTCGGAGCACAGATACGCAGTATTTT
cdr3_length: 14
j_call: TRBJ2-3
clone_size: NA
v_call: TRBV30
d_call: TRBD1